What follows is one T cell receptor beta chain and its context. The germline gene is not matched at one end of the junction; a read error may be the cause. The data were obtained in a study of blood T cell repertoires in COVID-19. Study in general: PBMCs, B-cell-depleted T cells, or T cells were the source of the cDNA or gDNA that made up the material.

Per germline, CDR1 LGHDT and CDR2 YNNKEL (reference sequence). The CDR3 covers 12 residues. Method: immunoSEQ multiplex PCR; TCRdb's copy keeps in-frame clones and lacks some. In the table there are about 320,000 clones, around 92% of which are singletons. V gene TRBV3-1 (or the pseudogene TRBV3-2) combines with J gene TRBJ2-3; D is ambiguous. The receptor was derived from a woman aged 25-40 years with COVID-19, enrolled during active disease. The sample taken for sequencing was peripheral blood. CDR3 loop: CAGSRNGVSQYF. The DNA of the CDR3 is TGTGCCGGCAGCCGGAATGGAGTGTCGCAGTATTTT.